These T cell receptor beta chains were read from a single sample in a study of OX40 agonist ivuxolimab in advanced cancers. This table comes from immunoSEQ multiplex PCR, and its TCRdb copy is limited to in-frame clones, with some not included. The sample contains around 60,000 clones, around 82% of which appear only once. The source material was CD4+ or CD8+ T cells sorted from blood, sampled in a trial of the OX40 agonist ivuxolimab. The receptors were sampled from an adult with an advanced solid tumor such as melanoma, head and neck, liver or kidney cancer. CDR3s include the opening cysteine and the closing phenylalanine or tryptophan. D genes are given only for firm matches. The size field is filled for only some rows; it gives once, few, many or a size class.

CDR3 DNA: TGTGCCAGCAGCCTCGGGGCTAGGCGGGGTGTCGGGGAGCTGTTTTTT
CDR3 protein: CASSLGARRGVGELFF
clone size: NA
D gene: NA
J gene: TRBJ2-2
V gene: TRBV7-8

CDR3 DNA: TGTGCCAGCCAGCCGTGGGTCTCGGTGGAGACCCAGTACTTC
CDR3 protein: CASQPWVSVETQYF
clone size: NA
D gene: NA
J gene: TRBJ2-5
V gene: TRBV2

CDR3 DNA: TGCGCCAGCAGCCAAGGGCATGGCAGCTCCTACGAGCAGTACTTC
CDR3 protein: CASSQGHGSSYEQYF
clone size: NA
D gene: NA
J gene: TRBJ2-7
V gene: TRBV4-1

CDR3 DNA: TGTGCCAGAAGCTTCAGGGGACTAGCGGGAGGCAATGAGCAGTTCTTC
CDR3 protein: CARSFRGLAGGNEQFF
clone size: NA
D gene: TRBD2
J gene: TRBJ2-1
V gene: TRBV5-3

CDR3 DNA: TGTGCCAGCAGCTTAGGACTAGCGGGGGGGTACAATGAGCAGTTCTTC
CDR3 protein: CASSLGLAGGYNEQFF
clone size: once
D gene: TRBD2
J gene: TRBJ2-1
V gene: TRBV5-4

CDR3 DNA: TGTGCCAGCAGTGTAGAGGGGGCCGTCACTGAAGCTTTCTTT
CDR3 protein: CASSVEGAVTEAFF
clone size: NA
D gene: TRBD1
J gene: TRBJ1-1
V gene: TRBV6-1

CDR3 DNA: TGTGCCAGCAGCTTTGGATCAAACCCCGGGGAGCTGTTTTTT
CDR3 protein: CASSFGSNPGELFF
clone size: NA
D gene: NA
J gene: TRBJ2-2
V gene: TRBV7-6

CDR3 DNA: TGTGCCAGCAGCTTAGAGAGACGCCGTGCGGAGACCCAGTACTTC
CDR3 protein: CASSLERRRAETQYF
clone size: NA
D gene: NA
J gene: TRBJ2-5
V gene: TRBV11-2

CDR3 DNA: TGTGCCAGCTCACCGACGGGGGGATACTCTGGAAACACCATATATTTT
CDR3 protein: CASSPTGGYSGNTIYF
clone size: NA
D gene: NA
J gene: TRBJ1-3
V gene: TRBV18

CDR3 DNA: TGTGCCAGCAGTGAATTTGTGACAGGGGGCGCCAAGCGATACGAGCAGTACTTC
CDR3 protein: CASSEFVTGGAKRYEQYF
clone size: NA
D gene: TRBD1
J gene: TRBJ2-7
V gene: TRBV6-1

CDR3 DNA: TGCAGCGTCCAGGGAGGGGGGATGAACACTGAAGCTTTCTTT
CDR3 protein: CSVQGGGMNTEAFF
clone size: NA
D gene: NA
J gene: TRBJ1-1
V gene: TRBV29-1